This T cell receptor beta chain was documented in a study of shared clonotypes between healthy human individuals. Germline V gives CDR1 LNHDA, CDR2 SQIVND (reference sequence). With 7 bases clipped from V and 8 bases from J, the junction kept 15 bases outside the gene matches. The CDR3 spans 16 residues. The authors distributed each subset's genomic DNA evenly over several immunoSEQ plates. TCRdb's copy holds only in-frame clones and misses some; the assay was immunoSEQ multiplex PCR. There are approximately 500,000 clones in the sample; about 75% occur only once, and around 12% lies in the top ten. The clonotype was recovered from a woman in her 40s in good health. Some clones in this sample may be carry-over from other donors' samples. The specimen was PBMCs. The chain uses TRBV19 and TRBJ1-4, with TRBD1 matching over 8 bases. The CDR3 region has the DNA TGTGCCAGTACCGCCCTCGACAGGGGTTTAAGGGAAAAACTGTTTTTT. Translating gives CASTALDRGLREKLFF.